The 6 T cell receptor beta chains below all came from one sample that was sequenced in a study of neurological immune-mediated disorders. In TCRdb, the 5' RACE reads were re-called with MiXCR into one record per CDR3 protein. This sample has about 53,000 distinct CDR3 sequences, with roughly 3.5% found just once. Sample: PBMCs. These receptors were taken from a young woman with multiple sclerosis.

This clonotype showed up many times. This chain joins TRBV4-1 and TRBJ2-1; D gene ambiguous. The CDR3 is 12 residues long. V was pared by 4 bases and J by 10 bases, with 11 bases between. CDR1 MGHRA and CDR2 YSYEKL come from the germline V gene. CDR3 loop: CASSPMVGEQFF. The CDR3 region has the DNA TGCGCCAGCAGCCCGATGGTTGGGGAGCAGTTCTTC.

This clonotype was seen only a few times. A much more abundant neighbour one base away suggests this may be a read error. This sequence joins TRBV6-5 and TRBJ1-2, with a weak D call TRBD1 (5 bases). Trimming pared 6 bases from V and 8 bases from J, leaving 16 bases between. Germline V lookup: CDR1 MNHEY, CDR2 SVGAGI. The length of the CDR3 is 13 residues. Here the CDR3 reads CASRVTGRRGYTF. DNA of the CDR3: TGTGCCAGCAGAGTAACGGGGCGGCGGGGCTACACCTTC.

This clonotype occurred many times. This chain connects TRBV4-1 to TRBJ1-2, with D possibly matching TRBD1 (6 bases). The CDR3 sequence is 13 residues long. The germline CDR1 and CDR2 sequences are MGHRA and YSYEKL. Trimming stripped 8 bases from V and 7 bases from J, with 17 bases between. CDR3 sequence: CASGGGNRAGYTF. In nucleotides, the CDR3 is TGCGCCAGCGGGGGTGGTAACAGGGCTGGCTACACCTTC.

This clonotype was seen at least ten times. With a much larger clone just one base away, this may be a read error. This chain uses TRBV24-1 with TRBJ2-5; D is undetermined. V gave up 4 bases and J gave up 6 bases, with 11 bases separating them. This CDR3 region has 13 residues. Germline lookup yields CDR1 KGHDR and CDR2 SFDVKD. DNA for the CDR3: TGTGCCACCAGTGAAGGAAAGGGTCAGACCCAGTACTTC. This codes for CATSEGKGQTQYF.

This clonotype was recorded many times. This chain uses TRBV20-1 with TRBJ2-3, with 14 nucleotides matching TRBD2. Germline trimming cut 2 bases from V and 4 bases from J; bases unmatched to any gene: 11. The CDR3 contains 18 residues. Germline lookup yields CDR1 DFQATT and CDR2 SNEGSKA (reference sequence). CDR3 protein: CSARWTSGGPRAADTQYF. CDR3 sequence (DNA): TGCAGTGCTAGATGGACTAGCGGGGGGCCCAGGGCCGCAGATACGCAGTATTTT.

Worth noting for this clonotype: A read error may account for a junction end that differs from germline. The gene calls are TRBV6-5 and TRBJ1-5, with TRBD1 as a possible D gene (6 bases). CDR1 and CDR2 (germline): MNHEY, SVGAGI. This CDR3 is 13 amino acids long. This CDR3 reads CASSTGSNQPQNF. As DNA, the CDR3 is TGTGCCAGCAGTACAGGGAGCAATCAGCCCCAGAATTTT.